Detailed here is one T cell receptor (beta chain). The sample is drawn from a study of shared clonotypes between healthy human individuals. Only in-frame clones appear in the TCRdb table, and some are missing; sequencing was by immunoSEQ multiplex PCR. The sample includes roughly 680,000 clones, 55% to 75% of them seen just once. Germline V gene data show CDR1 as SGHNT and CDR2 as YYREEE (reference sequence). CDR3 length equals 13 residues. Sequencing was done on a sample of memory CD4+ T cells sorted from blood. The subset here: CD45RA-negative fraction. V and J are TRBV5-4 and TRBJ1-5; tentatively, D is TRBD1 (5 bases). The J call may be faulty, since TRBJ2-3 better matches the DNA end. The TCR originated in a woman in her 30s in good health. In DNA, the CDR3 is TGTGCCAGCAGCATGGACATGAATCAGCCCCAGTATTTT. Translated, it gives CASSMDMNQPQYF.